This T cell receptor beta chain was obtained from a study of circulating tumor DNA in untreated peripheral T-cell lymphoma. General study points: Baseline tissues yielded approximately 83% and baseline serum under 70% tumor-specific clonotype detection.

The tumor tissue sample was taken at baseline before any treatment. Clones were sequenced by immunoSEQ multiplex PCR, and TCRdb holds only the in-frame ones, with some missing. The sample yields fewer than 9,000 clones, roughly 82% seen once. A note on this clone: Its cognate antigen is unknown.

CDR3 length: 19 amino acids. Trimming removed 2 bases from V and 1 base from J, with 23 bases in between. From germline, CDR1 is KGHSH and CDR2 LQKENI. The chain combines TRBV18 with TRBJ1-2; D is possibly TRBD1 (5 bases). The sequence was obtained from a human donor with peripheral T-cell lymphoma. The source material was tumor tissue. CDR3 sequence (DNA): TGTGCCAGCTCACCATCGACTTCACGGGACGTTTGGGTTAACTATGGCTACACCTTC. This codes for CASSPSTSRDVWVNYGYTF. The complete variable domain, with remaining parts taken from reference TRBV18 and TRBJ1-2, reads NAGVMQNPRHLVRRRGQEARLRCSPMKGHSHVYWYRQLPEEGLKFMVYLQKENIIDESGMPKERFSAEFPKEGPSILRIQQVVRGDSAAYFCASSPSTSRDVWVNYGYTFGSGTRLTVV.